This T cell receptor (beta chain) was identified during a study of shared clonotypes between healthy human individuals. The count of this clone is one. Clones were read by immunoSEQ multiplex PCR, and TCRdb kept only the in-frame ones, dropping some. The sample shows around 2,000,000 clones, 85% to 95% of them seen only once. This CDR3 comprises 12 residues. Trimming cost V 4 bases and J 10 bases, with 10 bases left between them. Germline V CDR1 and CDR2: SEHNR, FQNEAQ (reference sequence). Terminally differentiated effector memory CD45RA+ cells were left out of the naive CD8 fraction, which was CD45RO-negative and positively selected for CCR7. Donors, healthy HIV-negative adults, lacked recent acute infections or vaccinations.

This chain connects TRBV7-9 to TRBJ1-4; D not resolved. Sequencing was done on a sample of naive CD8+ T cells sorted from blood. This sequence originates from a man younger than 35 in good health. This CDR3 reads CASSWGDGKLFF. The CDR3 DNA reads TGTGCCAGCAGCTGGGGTGACGGAAAACTGTTTTTT.